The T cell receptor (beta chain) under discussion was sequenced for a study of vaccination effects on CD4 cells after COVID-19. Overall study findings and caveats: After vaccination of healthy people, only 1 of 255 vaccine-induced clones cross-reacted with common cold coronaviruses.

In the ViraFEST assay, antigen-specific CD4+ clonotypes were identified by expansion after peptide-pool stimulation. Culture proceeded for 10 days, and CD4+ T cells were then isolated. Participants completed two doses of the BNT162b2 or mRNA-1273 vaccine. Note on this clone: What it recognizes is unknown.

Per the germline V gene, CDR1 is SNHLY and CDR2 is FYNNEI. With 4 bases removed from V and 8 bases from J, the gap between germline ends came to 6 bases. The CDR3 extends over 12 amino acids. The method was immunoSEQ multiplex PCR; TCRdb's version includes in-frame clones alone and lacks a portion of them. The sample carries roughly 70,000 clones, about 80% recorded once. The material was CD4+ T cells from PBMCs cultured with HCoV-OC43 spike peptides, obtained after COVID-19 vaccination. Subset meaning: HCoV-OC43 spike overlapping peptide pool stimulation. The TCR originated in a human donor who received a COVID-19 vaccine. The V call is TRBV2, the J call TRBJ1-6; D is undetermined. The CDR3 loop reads CASSVDHSPLHF. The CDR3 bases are TGTGCCAGCAGTGTGGACCATTCACCCCTCCACTTT.